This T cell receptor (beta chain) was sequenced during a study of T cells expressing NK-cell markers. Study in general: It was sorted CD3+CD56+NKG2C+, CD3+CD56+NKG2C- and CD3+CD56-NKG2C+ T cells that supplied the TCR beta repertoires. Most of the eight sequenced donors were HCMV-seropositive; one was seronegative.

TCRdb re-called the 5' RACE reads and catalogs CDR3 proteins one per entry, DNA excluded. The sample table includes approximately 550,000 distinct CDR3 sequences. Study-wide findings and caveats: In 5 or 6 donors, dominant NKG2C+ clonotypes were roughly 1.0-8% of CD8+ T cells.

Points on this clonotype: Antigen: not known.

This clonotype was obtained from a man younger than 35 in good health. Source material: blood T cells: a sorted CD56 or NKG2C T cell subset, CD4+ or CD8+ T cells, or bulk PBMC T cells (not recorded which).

This CDR3 is CASQRQGWSLTDTQYF. This chain links TRBV12-3 or TRBV12-4 with TRBJ2-3; checking the TCRdb D call of TRBD1 is not possible without DNA. The CDR3 is 16 amino acids.